One sample yielded the 18 T cell receptor beta chains listed below, sequenced in a study of technical replicates of blood from a handful of donors. Assay: immunoSEQ multiplex PCR; the TCRdb copy retains only in-frame clones and omits some. The sample has 98,000 or so clones, 95% seen once. Input material: T cells isolated from PBMCs. All receptors come from a human donor in good health.

The rearrangement links TRBV5-1 to TRBJ2-1; perhaps TRBD2 as D (6 bases). The V gene lost 5 bases and the J gene lost 8 bases, with 17 bases spanning the gap. The germline gives CDR1 SGHRS, CDR2 YFSETQ. The CDR3 runs 14 residues. CDR3 sequence (DNA): TGCGCCAGCAGGGAGGGGACGGAGGGATATGAGCAGTTCTTC. Translation gives CASREGTEGYEQFF. The full variable domain, rest sourced from reference TRBV5-1 and TRBJ2-1, is KAGVTQTPRYLIKTRGQQVTLSCSPISGHRSVSWYQQTPGQGLQFLFEYFSETQRNKGNFPGRFSGRQFSNSRSEMNVSTLELGDSALYLCASREGTEGYEQFFGPGTRLTVL.

This chain connects TRBV5-5 to TRBJ1-2, with a weak D call TRBD1 (5 bases). In germline, CDR1 is SGHKS, CDR2 YYEKEE (reference sequence). The V end was cut by 2 bases, the J end by 5 bases, with 10 bases between. The CDR3 totals 13 residues. CDR3 bases: TGTGCCAGCAGCTTAGGGGAGGAGTATGGCTACACCTTC. It codes for CASSLGEEYGYTF.

The chain couples TRBV19 to TRBJ1-1; 7 nucleotides align to TRBD1. The germline gives CDR1 LNHDA, CDR2 SQIVND (reference sequence). This CDR3 has 13 residues. After removal of 5 bases from V and 5 bases from J, the junction contained 5 bases not matched to a gene. CDR3: CASSSQQGTEAFF. The CDR3 coding sequence is TGTGCCAGTAGTTCCCAACAGGGGACTGAAGCTTTCTTT.

This chain uses TRBV7-8 with TRBJ1-3, with D tentatively TRBD1 (6 bases). CDR3 length: 16 amino acids. Trimming removed 2 bases at V and 3 bases at J, with 14 bases between. The germline CDR1 and CDR2 sequences are SGHVS and FQNEAQ. CDR3 bases: TGTGCCAGCAGCTTATCAGACGCAGGGGATGGAAACACCATATATTTT. It encodes CASSLSDAGDGNTIYF.

This clone appeared a single time. The V and J genes are TRBV5-1 and TRBJ2-3; TRBD2 aligns across 14 bases. V gave up 1 base and J gave up 7 bases; unmatched junction bases: 5. The CDR3 consists of 16 residues. Germline V gene sequence: CDR1 SGHRS, CDR2 YFSETQ. As DNA, the CDR3 is TGCGCCAGCAGCTTGACCGGGACTAGCGGGGGCCATACGCAGTATTTT. It is translated as CASSLTGTSGGHTQYF.

The V and J genes are TRBV7-9 and TRBJ2-2; 10 bases are shared with TRBD2. The CDR3 has 15 amino acids. Germline CDR1 reads SEHNR; CDR2 reads FQNEAQ (reference sequence). Trimming took 4 bases from V and 6 from J; bases not matched to a gene: 5. Here the CDR3 reads CASSSSGSNPGELFF. The DNA of the CDR3 is TGTGCCAGCAGCTCTAGCGGGAGTAATCCCGGGGAGCTGTTTTTT.

The rearrangement uses TRBV28 and TRBJ1-5; no clear D gene. CDR1 is MDHEN, CDR2 SYDVKM, per germline. Trimming pared 5 bases from V and 0 bases from J, leaving 5 bases between. This CDR3 has 13 residues. CDR3 loop: CASSIRSNQPQHF. CDR3 bases: TGTGCCAGCAGTATCCGTAGCAATCAGCCCCAGCATTTT.

This chain links TRBV27 with TRBJ2-1; 15 bases match TRBD2. The CDR3 runs 15 residues. The J segment lost 7 bases and the V segment lost 3 bases, leaving 1 base of the junction unmatched. Looked up from germline, CDR1 is MNHEY and CDR2 is SMNVEV (reference sequence). The CDR3 region has the DNA TGTGCCAGCAGTTTGGGGACTAGCGGGAGGAATGAGCAGTTCTTC. It encodes CASSLGTSGRNEQFF.

This chain uses TRBV2 with TRBJ2-3, with TRBD2 matching 13 bases. The ends lost 9 bases at V and 3 bases at J; junction bases unmatched: 9. Germline values: CDR1 SNHLY, CDR2 FYNNEI. CDR3 length equals 16 residues. Here the CDR3 reads CASLGLAGAVTDTQYF. CDR3 DNA: TGTGCCAGTTTAGGACTAGCGGGGGCCGTGACAGATACGCAGTATTTT.

This clone was found a few times. The gene calls are TRBV29-1 and TRBJ1-1, with 9 nucleotides matching TRBD1. The CDR3 has 15 amino acids. V shed 7 bases and J 0 bases; nucleotides not matched to a gene: 9. Germline V gene sequence: CDR1 SQVTM, CDR2 ANQGSEA. In DNA form, the CDR3 reads TGCAGCGCCCCCGGGACAGGGTCCCTGAACACTGAAGCTTTCTTT. As protein: CSAPGTGSLNTEAFF.

The CDR3 region is CASSPEVASAIYEQYF. CDR3 bases: TGTGCCAGCAGCCCGGAGGTAGCTAGTGCTATCTACGAGCAGTACTTC. V is TRBV4-2 and J is TRBJ2-7; tentatively, D is TRBD2 (5 bases). The CDR3 runs 16 residues. Trimming took 4 bases from V and 3 from J, leaving 19 bases between them. Germline V lookup: CDR1 LGHNA, CDR2 YNFKEQ.

The genes are TRBV10-1 and TRBJ2-2, with 11 bases identical to TRBD1. CDR3 length: 18 residues. J gave up 1 base and V 0 bases, and 4 bases lay outside the gene matches. Germline lookup yields CDR1 WNHNN and CDR2 SYGVQD (reference sequence). CDR3 amino acids: CASSESPGQGVNTGELFF. The CDR3 coding sequence is TGCGCCAGCAGTGAGTCCCCGGGACAGGGGGTGAACACCGGGGAGCTGTTTTTT.

CDR3 residues: CASSYHGTGFTDTQYF. The CDR3 DNA is TGTGCCAGCAGTTATCACGGGACAGGGTTCACAGATACGCAGTATTTT. The chain is built from TRBV6-5 and TRBJ2-3; TRBD1 agrees at 9 bases. CDR3 size: 16 residues. CDR1 and CDR2 (germline): MNHEY, SVGAGI. The ends lost 3 bases at V and 2 bases at J; junction bases unmatched: 6.

The chain couples TRBV11-2 to TRBJ2-7; 7 bases align to TRBD2. Germline trimming cut 4 bases from V and 9 bases from J; bases unmatched to any gene: 15. The CDR3 is 15 residues long. Germline V gene data show CDR1 as SGHAT and CDR2 as FQNNGV. The CDR3 DNA reads TGTGCCAGCAGCTCTCTAGCGGACATTCTAATCGGGCAGTACTTC. It is translated as CASSSLADILIGQYF.

This sequence joins TRBV5-1 and TRBJ2-3, with TRBD2 identical over 8 bases. This CDR3 has 14 amino acids. J lost 3 bases, V lost 2 bases, and 2 bases had no gene match. CDR1 SGHRS and CDR2 YFSETQ come from the germline V gene. The CDR3 loop reads CASSLLAGTDTQYF. In DNA, the CDR3 is TGCGCCAGCAGCTTATTAGCGGGAACAGATACGCAGTATTTT.

The chain uses TRBV28 and TRBJ1-1; D is ambiguous. V was cut by 6 bases and J by 0 bases, with 11 bases left in between. CDR3 size: 14 residues. The germline gives CDR1 MDHEN, CDR2 SYDVKM. The CDR3 spells CASSLLGVNTEAFF. CDR3 bases: TGTGCCAGCAGCTTGCTGGGAGTGAACACTGAAGCTTTCTTT.

This chain connects TRBV28 to TRBJ1-5; 12 bases line up with TRBD1. There are 20 residues in the CDR3. V shed 4 bases and J 4 bases; nucleotides not matched to a gene: 17. Germline V CDR1 and CDR2: MDHEN, SYDVKM. In DNA, the CDR3 is TGTGCCAGCAGTTCCTTACTCGGGACAGGGGGCCAGCAAGGTAATCAGCCCCAGCATTTT. Residues: CASSSLLGTGGQQGNQPQHF.

V usage is TRBV5-6 and J usage is TRBJ1-2; D is perhaps TRBD1 (6 bases). The CDR3 runs 15 residues. V was trimmed by 4 bases and J by 4 bases, leaving 17 bases between them. The germline gives CDR1 SGHDT, CDR2 YYEEEE. The CDR3 reads CASSPVDGGVYGYTF. CDR3 bases: TGTGCCAGCAGCCCGGTCGATGGGGGCGTCTATGGCTACACCTTC.